This is a list of T cell receptor beta chains from one sample in a study of blood T cell repertoires in COVID-19. Libraries were prepared by immunoSEQ multiplex PCR; TCRdb keeps only in-frame clonotypes and omits some of them. The sample lists around 190,000 clones, 82% seen once, with roughly 7.1% in the top ten. The material sequenced was peripheral blood. These TCRs come from an older woman with COVID-19, enrolled during active disease. CDR3s include the opening cysteine and the closing phenylalanine or tryptophan. A D gene is named only where the DNA matches it firmly. Size is stated for part of the rows, as once, few or many counts, or as a class when the clone is expanded.

D gene	V gene	clone size	J gene	CDR3 DNA	CDR3 protein
TRBD1	TRBV5-1	-	TRBJ2-5	TGCGCCAGCAGCTACGGACAGGGTCGTAAAGAGACCCAGTACTTC	CASSYGQGRKETQYF
TRBD2	TRBV9	-	TRBJ2-2	TGTGCCAGCAGCGTAGGGGGCGGGAGGGGGGATATAGGGAACACCGGGGAGCTGTTTTTT	CASSVGGGRGDIGNTGELFF
TRBD1	TRBV5-1	few	TRBJ2-5	TGCGCCAGCAGCAGGACAGGGGCGCAGGAGACCCAGTACTTC	CASSRTGAQETQYF
TRBD2	TRBV9	-	TRBJ2-2	TGTGCCAGCAGCGTAGAAGGGACTAGCGGATCCACCGGGGAGCTGTTTTTT	CASSVEGTSGSTGELFF
TRBD1	TRBV27	-	TRBJ2-5	TGTGCCAGCAGTTATACAGGGGGACTTTCGGAGACCCAGTACTTC	CASSYTGGLSETQYF
-	TRBV3-1/TRBV3-2	-	TRBJ1-2	TGTGCCAGCAGCCCCCGACCCCCTGGGCAGATATATGGCTACACCTTC	CASSPRPPGQIYGYTF
-	TRBV6-5	-	TRBJ2-2	TGTGCCAGCAATAACAGGGGGGGAACCGGGGAGCTGTTTTTT	CASNNRGGTGELFF
TRBD2	TRBV7-8	-	TRBJ2-5	TGTGCCAGCAGCCTACCCCGCGGGGGGGCCGGAGAGACCCAGTACTTC	CASSLPRGGAGETQYF
TRBD1	TRBV10-1	-	TRBJ2-7	TGCGCCAGCATATACTTTCCGGGACAGGGGGCGTACGAGCAGTACTTC	CASIYFPGQGAYEQYF
-	TRBV3-1/TRBV3-2	-	TRBJ2-3	TGTGCCAGCAGCCAATTGCCAGAGGGTACGCAGTATTTT	CASSQLPEGTQYF
-	TRBV7-2	-	TRBJ1-4	TGTGCCAGCAGCTTTGGACACAGGGAAAAACTGTTTTTT	CASSFGHREKLFF
-	TRBV6-2/TRBV6-3	-	TRBJ2-5	TGTGCCAGCAGTTACGAGGGCGGTCCTGTCTGGTCCCAGTACTTC	CASSYEGGPVWSQYF
TRBD1	TRBV7-9	-	TRBJ1-5	TGTGCCAGCAGCTCACCCTCCGTAGGACAGGTCAATCAGCCCCAGCATTTT	CASSSPSVGQVNQPQHF
-	TRBV27	once	TRBJ1-2	TGTGCCAGCAGCCCCGGGGGGGTCGCCTATGGCTACACCTTC	CASSPGGVAYGYTF
-	TRBV4-3	-	TRBJ1-2	TGCGCCAGCAGCCAAGTTACGGACAGTAACTATGGCTACACCTTC	CASSQVTDSNYGYTF
-	TRBV11-2	-	TRBJ1-6	TGTGCCAGCAGCCTCCCCCCTCGGGATTCACCCCTCCACTTT	CASSLPPRDSPLHF
-	TRBV10-3	once	TRBJ2-3	TGTGCCATCAGTGTATCTCTCCCCGCTCAAACTGATACGCAGTATTTT	CAISVSLPAQTDTQYF
TRBD1	TRBV7-2	-	TRBJ1-2	TGTGCCAGCAGCTTCCCACAGGGGATACGGGGCTACACCTTC	CASSFPQGIRGYTF
-	TRBV5-1	-	TRBJ2-1	TGCGCCAGCAGCCCGACAACCTACTCCTACAATGAGCAGTTCTTC	CASSPTTYSYNEQFF
-	TRBV7-3	-	TRBJ2-3	TGTGCCAGCAGGGGACATCGGAGAGGCAACACAGATACGCAGTATTTT	CASRGHRRGNTDTQYF
TRBD1	TRBV5-1	-	TRBJ2-7	TGCGCCAGCAGCCCAGGCCAGGGGGCGTCCGAGCAGTACTTC	CASSPGQGASEQYF
-	TRBV11-2	-	TRBJ1-2	TGTGCCAGCAGCTTAGGCGGCAGCTATGGCTACACCTTC	CASSLGGSYGYTF
-	TRBV7-7	few	TRBJ2-2	TGTGCTAGCAGCCCAAACGGGGAACAGACCACCGGGGAGCTGTTTTTT	CASSPNGEQTTGELFF
TRBD1	TRBV7-2	many	TRBJ1-2	TGTGCCAGCAGCTTAATGGGGACAGGGGGCCACTATGGCTACACCTTC	CASSLMGTGGHYGYTF
-	TRBV6-1	-	TRBJ1-5	TGTGCCAGCCGTGTATTCACAGGGCATAGCAATCAGCCCCAGCATTTT	CASRVFTGHSNQPQHF
TRBD1	TRBV7-3	-	TRBJ1-1	TGTGCCAGCAGCTTAAGACAGGGGAGCACTGAAGCTTTCTTT	CASSLRQGSTEAFF